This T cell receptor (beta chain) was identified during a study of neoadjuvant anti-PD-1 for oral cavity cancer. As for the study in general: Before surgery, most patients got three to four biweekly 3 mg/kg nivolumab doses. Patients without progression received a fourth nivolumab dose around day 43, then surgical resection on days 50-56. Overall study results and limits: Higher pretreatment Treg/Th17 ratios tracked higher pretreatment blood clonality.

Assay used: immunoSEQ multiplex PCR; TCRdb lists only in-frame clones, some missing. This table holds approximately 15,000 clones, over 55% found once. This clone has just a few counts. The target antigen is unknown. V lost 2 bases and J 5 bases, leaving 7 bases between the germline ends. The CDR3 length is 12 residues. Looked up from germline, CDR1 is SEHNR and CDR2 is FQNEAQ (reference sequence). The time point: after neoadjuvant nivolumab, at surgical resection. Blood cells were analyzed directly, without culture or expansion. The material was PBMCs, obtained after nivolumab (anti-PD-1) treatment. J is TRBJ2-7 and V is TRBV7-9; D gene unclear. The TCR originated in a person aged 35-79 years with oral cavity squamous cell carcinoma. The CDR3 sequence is CASSLSSNEQYF. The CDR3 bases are TGTGCCAGCAGCTTATCCAGCAACGAGCAGTACTTC. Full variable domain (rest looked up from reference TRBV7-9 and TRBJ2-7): DTGVSQNPRHKITKRGQNVTFRCDPISEHNRLYWYRQTLGQGPEFLTYFQNEAQLEKSRLLSDRFSAERPKGSFSTLEIQRTEQGDSAMYLCASSLSSNEQYFGPGTRLTVT.